The 23 T cell receptor beta chains in this list originate from one sample, sequenced in a study of T cell clonotyping in hematopoietic cell transplantation. Generated by immunoSEQ multiplex PCR, the TCRdb table keeps only in-frame clones and is missing some. The sample holds about 9,000 clones; roughly nine tenths are singletons and the top ten take over 30%. The input for sequencing was PBMCs, taken 180 days after allogeneic stem cell transplant. The receptors come from a human patient who had an allogeneic stem cell transplant, so the T cells may come from the graft donor. The donor label of this sample is uncertain. Some clones in this sample may be carry-over from other donors' samples.

The chain is built from TRBV5-8 and TRBJ2-2; D call uncertain. CDR3 size: 12 residues. The V gene lost 1 base and the J gene lost 7 bases, with 5 bases spanning the gap. Germline V gene data show CDR1 as SGHTS and CDR2 as YDEGEE. CDR3 sequence reads: CASSLFDGELFF. The CDR3, as DNA: TGTGCCAGCAGCTTGTTCGACGGGGAGCTGTTTTTT.

This chain connects TRBV30 to TRBJ1-5; TRBD1 matches at 7 bases. This CDR3 region has 13 residues. J gave up 9 bases and V 0 bases, and 5 bases lay outside the gene matches. Per germline, CDR1 GTSNPN and CDR2 SVGIG (reference sequence). The CDR3 bases are TGTGCCTGGAGTGTAGGGGGCGGAGGGCCCCAGCATTTT. Translation: CAWSVGGGGPQHF.

This clone appeared once. This chain joins TRBV7-8 and TRBJ1-1, with a tentative D call TRBD1 (5 bases). CDR3 length: 15 residues. The germline gives CDR1 SGHVS, CDR2 FQNEAQ. V lost 2 bases and J lost 5, with 15 bases in between. CDR3 amino acids: CASSLLGRRGTEAFF. The CDR3 DNA reads TGTGCCAGCAGCTTACTGGGACGGAGGGGAACTGAAGCTTTCTTT.

The CDR3 loop reads CASSSRTDENTEAFF. CDR3 bases: TGTGCCAGCAGCTCACGGACTGATGAAAACACTGAAGCTTTCTTT. V and J are TRBV7-9 and TRBJ1-1; D is unresolved. Germline V gene data show CDR1 as SEHNR and CDR2 as FQNEAQ (reference sequence). V was shortened by 4 bases and J by 2 bases, with 14 bases between the two germline ends. This CDR3 contains 15 residues.

The V call is TRBV6-4, the J call TRBJ2-2, with a tentative D call TRBD1 (6 bases). V shed 5 bases and J shed 5 bases, with 9 bases lying between them. Germline V gives CDR1 MRHNA, CDR2 SNTAGT. The CDR3 extends over 13 amino acids. The CDR3 spells CASSYTGTGELFF. The CDR3 region has the DNA TGTGCCAGCAGTTACACAGGGACCGGGGAGCTGTTTTTT.

The rearrangement uses TRBV5-1 and TRBJ2-7; 9 nucleotides align to TRBD1. With 4 bases clipped from V and 3 bases from J, the junction kept 5 bases outside the gene matches. Germline V gives CDR1 SGHRS, CDR2 YFSETQ. The CDR3 extends over 14 amino acids. The CDR3 DNA reads TGCGCCAGCAGCGCCGGGACAGGGAGCTACGAGCAGTACTTC. As protein: CASSAGTGSYEQYF.

This clone showed up just once. The V gene is TRBV11-2, the J gene TRBJ1-5; TRBD1 matches at 8 bases. V trimming: 4 bases; J trimming: 1 base; junction bases outside the gene matches: 6. The CDR3 consists of 16 residues. The germline CDR1 and CDR2 sequences are SGHAT and FQNNGV. CDR3 bases: TGTGCCAGCAGCTCCTGGACAGGGCTGAGCAATCAGCCCCAGCATTTT. Its translation: CASSSWTGLSNQPQHF.

This sequence joins TRBV2 and TRBJ1-5, with D possibly being TRBD1 (5 bases). Germline V gene sequence: CDR1 SNHLY, CDR2 FYNNEI. This CDR3 spans 16 amino acids. V lost 8 bases to trimming and J lost 0 bases, with 17 bases between them. The CDR3 DNA reads TGTGCCAGCGAACTATTCGGACAATATAGCAATCAGCCCCAGCATTTT. Translation: CASELFGQYSNQPQHF.

The chain couples TRBV6-6 to TRBJ2-7; TRBD1 matches at 9 bases. The CDR3 has 12 residues. Germline V lookup: CDR1 MNHNY, CDR2 SVGAGI (reference sequence). J gave up 6 bases and V 5 bases, and 2 bases lay outside the gene matches. The CDR3 protein is CASSGDRAEQYF. The DNA for the CDR3 is TGTGCCAGCAGTGGGGACAGGGCCGAGCAGTACTTC.

V usage is TRBV27 and J usage is TRBJ1-5; possible D gene TRBD1, 6 bases. Germline CDR1 reads MNHEY; CDR2 reads SMNVEV (reference sequence). There are 14 residues in the CDR3. The V end was cut by 5 bases, the J end by 9 bases, with 17 bases between. The CDR3 DNA reads as TGTGCCAGCAGTAAGAACAGGGAGCATTGGCCCCAGCATTTT. This translates into CASSKNREHWPQHF.

The chain employs TRBV5-1 and TRBJ1-3, with D possibly matching TRBD1 (6 bases). The CDR3 is 17 residues long. Germline assignment: CDR1 SGHRS and CDR2 YFSETQ. Between the trimmed V and J ends, which lost 5 bases and 8 bases, there was a span of 26 bases. Here the CDR3 reads CASRPNTGSGAGHTIYF. The CDR3 nucleotides read TGCGCCAGCAGACCGAACACAGGGTCCGGCGCGGGGCACACCATATATTTT.

Here the CDR3 reads CASSRKGGDLGTDTQYF. The CDR3 DNA is TGTGCCAGCAGCCGAAAGGGGGGTGACTTGGGTACAGATACGCAGTATTTT. The V call is TRBV7-8, the J call TRBJ2-3; D might be TRBD1 or TRBD2, each matching 6 bases. Trimming removed 5 bases from V and 3 bases from J, with 21 bases in between. Germline loops: CDR1 SGHVS, CDR2 FQNEAQ. The CDR3 contains 17 residues.

This clone was seen a handful of times. V gene TRBV28 combines with J gene TRBJ2-7, with 11 bases lining up with TRBD1. J lost 4 bases, V lost 5 bases, and 7 bases had no gene match. CDR1 is MDHEN, CDR2 SYDVKM, per germline. The CDR3 loop spans 15 amino acids. Written as DNA, the CDR3 is TGTGCCAGCAGTCCGGTAGGACAGGGGGCTTACGAGCAGTACTTC. This gives the protein CASSPVGQGAYEQYF.

V gene TRBV13 combines with J gene TRBJ1-2; 10 bases line up with TRBD1. The trim removed 4 bases at V and 7 bases at J, leaving 3 bases unmatched. There are 13 residues in the CDR3. Germline CDR1 and CDR2: PRHDT and FYEKMQ (reference sequence). Here the CDR3 DNA reads TGTGCCAGCAGCTCTGACAGGGGGCCTGGCTACACCTTC. Translating gives CASSSDRGPGYTF.

The J gene is TRBJ2-7, the V gene TRBV11-3; D gene unclear. Germline CDR1 and CDR2: SGHNT and YENEEA. The CDR3 runs 12 residues. V dropped 1 base and J dropped 7 bases, with 8 bases sitting between them. The CDR3 DNA follows: TGTGCCAGCAGCTTAGGCGGCCGGGAGCAGTACTTC. Protein product: CASSLGGREQYF.

The chain is built from TRBV29-1 and TRBJ1-2; 9 positions agree with TRBD1. Trimming took 4 bases from V and 1 from J; bases not matched to a gene: 7. The CDR3 totals 15 residues. Per germline, CDR1 SQVTM and CDR2 ANQGSEA. CDR3 nucleotides: TGCAGCGTTGGTGGACAGGGGTCATTTAACTATGGCTACACCTTC. It codes for CSVGGQGSFNYGYTF.

CDR3 region: CAWKTGTGAHEQYF. The CDR3, as DNA: TGTGCCTGGAAAACCGGGACAGGGGCCCACGAGCAGTACTTC. J is TRBJ2-7 and V is TRBV30; 10 positions agree with TRBD1. Germline CDR1 and CDR2: GTSNPN and SVGIG (reference sequence). V dropped 4 bases and J dropped 5; count of bases not matched to a gene: 8. The CDR3 contains 14 residues.

This chain links TRBV10-2 with TRBJ1-2; D perhaps matches TRBD1 (5 bases). The CDR3 runs to 16 residues. Germline lookup yields CDR1 WSHSY and CDR2 SAAADI. Trimming stripped 4 bases from V and 1 base from J, with 16 bases between. The CDR3 nucleotides read TGCGCCAGCAGTGTAAAGGGGCCGCGCCTTAACTATGGCTACACCTTC. It encodes CASSVKGPRLNYGYTF.

The chain has TRBV27 and TRBJ1-5; D perhaps matches TRBD1 (5 bases). This CDR3 is built from 14 residues. The V end was cut by 11 bases, the J end by 0 bases, with 14 bases between. Germline CDR1 and CDR2: MNHEY and SMNVEV (reference sequence). The CDR3 loop is CASRGTYSNQPQHF. Here the CDR3 DNA reads TGTGCCTCGAGGGGCACGTATAGCAATCAGCCCCAGCATTTT.

V gene TRBV5-1 combines with J gene TRBJ1-6; a possible D gene is TRBD1 (6 bases). CDR3 length equals 16 residues. V was trimmed by 1 base and J by 8 bases, leaving 16 bases between them. Germline CDR1 is SGHRS and CDR2 is YFSETQ. CDR3 DNA: TGCGCCAGCAGCTTGACAGGGCTCGGCGGATATTCACCCCTCCACTTT. Translated: CASSLTGLGGYSPLHF.

This chain connects TRBV7-3 to TRBJ2-2, with 8 bases fitting TRBD2. The CDR3 is 18 residues long. Germline CDR1 is SGHTA and CDR2 is FQGTGA. The junction had 15 bases not matched to a gene; V was cut back by 5 bases and J by 4 bases. The DNA for the CDR3 is TGTGCCAGCAGCACCCGGGGGGGAATCCAAGGTGGCACCGGGGAGCTGTTTTTT. Protein: CASSTRGGIQGGTGELFF.

The chain links TRBV19 to TRBJ2-7; TRBD1 agrees at 8 bases. V was pared by 3 bases and J by 0 bases, with 7 bases of the junction left unmatched. Germline assignment: CDR1 LNHDA and CDR2 SQIVND (reference sequence). This CDR3 is built from 16 residues. The CDR3: CASSIRAGQVSYEQYF. The DNA of the CDR3 is TGTGCCAGTAGTATTCGGGCGGGACAGGTCTCCTACGAGCAGTACTTC.

The chain uses TRBV7-3 and TRBJ1-2; TRBD1 matches 8 bases. V gave up 2 bases and J gave up 6 bases; unmatched junction bases: 8. This CDR3 region has 15 residues. CDR1 and CDR2 (germline): SGHTA, FQGTGA. The CDR3 is CASSLYQGAPNGYTF. The CDR3, as DNA: TGTGCCAGCAGCTTATACCAGGGGGCGCCTAATGGCTACACCTTC. Filled out from reference TRBV7-3 and TRBJ1-2, the complete variable domain reads GAGVSQTPSNKVTEKGKYVELRCDPISGHTALYWYRQSLGQGPEFLIYFQGTGAADDSGLPNDRFFAVRPEGSVSTLKIQRTERGDSAVYLCASSLYQGAPNGYTFGSGTRLTVV.